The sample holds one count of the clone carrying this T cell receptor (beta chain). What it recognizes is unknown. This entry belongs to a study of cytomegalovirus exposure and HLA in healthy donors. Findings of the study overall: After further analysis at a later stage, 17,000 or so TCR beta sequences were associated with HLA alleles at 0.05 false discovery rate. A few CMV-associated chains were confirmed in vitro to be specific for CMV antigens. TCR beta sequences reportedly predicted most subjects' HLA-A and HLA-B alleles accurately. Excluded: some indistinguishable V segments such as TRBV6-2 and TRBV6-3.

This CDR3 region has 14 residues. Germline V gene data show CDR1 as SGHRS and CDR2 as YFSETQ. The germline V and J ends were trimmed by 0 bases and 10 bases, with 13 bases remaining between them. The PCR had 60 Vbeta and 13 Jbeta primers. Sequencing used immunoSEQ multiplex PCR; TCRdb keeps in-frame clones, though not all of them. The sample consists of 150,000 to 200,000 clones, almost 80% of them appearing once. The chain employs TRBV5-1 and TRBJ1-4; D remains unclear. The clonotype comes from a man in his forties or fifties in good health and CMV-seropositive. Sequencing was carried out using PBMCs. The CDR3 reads CASSLEEGNGKLFF. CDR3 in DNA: TGCGCCAGCAGCTTGGAAGAGGGAAACGGAAAACTGTTTTTT.